A single sample gave rise to the 6 T cell receptor beta chains below, sequenced in a study of blood T cell repertoires in COVID-19. Sequenced by immunoSEQ multiplex PCR; TCRdb stores in-frame clones only, minus some. The table lists tens of thousands of clones, about nine tenths of them singletons. Input material: peripheral blood. These receptors were taken from a human donor with acute or convalescent COVID-19. The donor label of this sample is uncertain.

The chain couples TRBV27 to TRBJ2-7; 10 bases match TRBD1. Looked up from germline, CDR1 is MNHEY and CDR2 is SMNVEV (reference sequence). Germline trimming cut 10 bases from V and 3 bases from J; bases unmatched to any gene: 12. There are 15 residues in the CDR3. CDR3 sequence reads: CATRRPGQGLYEQYF. The DNA for the CDR3 is TGTGCCACCCGTCGGCCGGGACAGGGGCTCTACGAGCAGTACTTC.

The J gene is TRBJ1-5, the V gene TRBV2; a possible D gene is TRBD1 (5 bases). Germline loops: CDR1 SNHLY, CDR2 FYNNEI. The CDR3 covers 14 residues. V dropped 6 bases and J dropped 3 bases, with 12 bases sitting between them. The CDR3 nucleotides are TGTGCCAGCAGACCTACAGGCGTCAATCAGCCCCAGCATTTT. Translation: CASRPTGVNQPQHF.

The V gene is TRBV7-8, the J gene TRBJ1-5; D is uncertain. The CDR3 runs 12 residues. Trimming left V 5 bases short and J 11 bases short, with 13 bases between. Germline CDR1 is SGHVS and CDR2 is FQNEAQ. Here the CDR3 reads CASSPPLGTQHF. The CDR3 DNA reads as TGTGCCAGCAGCCCCCCGCTCGGGACCCAGCATTTT.

V usage is TRBV5-4 and J usage is TRBJ2-6, with a weak D call TRBD2 (5 bases). The CDR3 has 18 residues. With 6 bases removed from V and 1 base from J, the gap between germline ends came to 20 bases. In germline, CDR1 is SGHNT, CDR2 YYREEE (reference sequence). The CDR3 nucleotides read TGTGCCAGCAAAATGAAGCGGATTCTTGGTTCTGGGGCCAACGTCCTGACTTTC. Encoded protein: CASKMKRILGSGANVLTF.

The chain is built from TRBV14 and TRBJ2-5; 9 positions agree with TRBD2. Germline CDR1 SGHDN, CDR2 FVKESK. V lost 1 base to trimming and J lost 5 bases; unmatched junction nucleotides: 11. The length of the CDR3 is 17 residues. CDR3 DNA: TGTGCCAGCAGCCAAGTCTCAGCGGGAGGAGGGATGGAGACCCAGTACTTC. This gives the protein CASSQVSAGGGMETQYF. The full variable domain, rest sourced from reference TRBV14 and TRBJ2-5, is EAGVTQFPSHSVIEKGQTVTLRCDPISGHDNLYWYRRVMGKEIKFLLHFVKESKQDESGMPNNRFLAERTGGTYSTLKVQPAELEDSGVYFCASSQVSAGGGMETQYFGPGTRLLVL.

This chain links TRBV12-5 with TRBJ2-1, with 7 positions matching TRBD1. CDR1 and CDR2 from the germline V gene are LGHNT and FRNRAP. The J segment lost 0 bases and the V segment lost 7 bases, leaving 9 bases of the junction unmatched. CDR3 length equals 16 residues. CDR3 nucleotides: TGTGCTAGTGCTTCGACAGGGTGGAGCTCCTACAATGAGCAGTTCTTC. It translates to CASASTGWSSYNEQFF.